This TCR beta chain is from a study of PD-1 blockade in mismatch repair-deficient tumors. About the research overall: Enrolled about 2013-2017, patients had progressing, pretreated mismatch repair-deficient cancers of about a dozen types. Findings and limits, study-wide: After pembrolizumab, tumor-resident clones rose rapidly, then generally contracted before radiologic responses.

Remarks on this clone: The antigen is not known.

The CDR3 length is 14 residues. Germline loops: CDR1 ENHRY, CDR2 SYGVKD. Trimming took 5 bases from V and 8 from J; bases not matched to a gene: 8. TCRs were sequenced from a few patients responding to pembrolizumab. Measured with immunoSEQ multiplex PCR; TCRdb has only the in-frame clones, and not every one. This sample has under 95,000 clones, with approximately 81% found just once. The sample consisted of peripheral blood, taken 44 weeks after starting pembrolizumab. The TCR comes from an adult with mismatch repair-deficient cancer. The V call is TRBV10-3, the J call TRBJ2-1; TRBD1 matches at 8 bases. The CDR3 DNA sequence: TGTGCCATCAGTTCCCGGACAGGGATCGATGAGCAGTTCTTC. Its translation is CAISSRTGIDEQFF.